The sequence of this T cell receptor beta chain was determined in a study of blood T cell repertoires in COVID-19. Data came from immunoSEQ multiplex PCR; TCRdb stores just in-frame clones and leaves some out. The sample has roughly 93,000 clones; 75% to 90% are singletons. Trimming left V 7 bases short and J 0 bases short, with 7 bases between. Germline V gene data show CDR1 as WNHNN and CDR2 as SYGVQD (reference sequence). The CDR3 has 14 amino acids. This clone occurred a few times. The receptor comes from a human donor in a cohort sampled during active COVID-19. The sample consisted of peripheral blood. This chain links TRBV10-1 with TRBJ2-6, with D perhaps TRBD2 (5 bases). The CDR3, as DNA: TGCGCCAGCATACGGGACTCTGGGGCCAACGTCCTGACTTTC. This sequence encodes CASIRDSGANVLTF.